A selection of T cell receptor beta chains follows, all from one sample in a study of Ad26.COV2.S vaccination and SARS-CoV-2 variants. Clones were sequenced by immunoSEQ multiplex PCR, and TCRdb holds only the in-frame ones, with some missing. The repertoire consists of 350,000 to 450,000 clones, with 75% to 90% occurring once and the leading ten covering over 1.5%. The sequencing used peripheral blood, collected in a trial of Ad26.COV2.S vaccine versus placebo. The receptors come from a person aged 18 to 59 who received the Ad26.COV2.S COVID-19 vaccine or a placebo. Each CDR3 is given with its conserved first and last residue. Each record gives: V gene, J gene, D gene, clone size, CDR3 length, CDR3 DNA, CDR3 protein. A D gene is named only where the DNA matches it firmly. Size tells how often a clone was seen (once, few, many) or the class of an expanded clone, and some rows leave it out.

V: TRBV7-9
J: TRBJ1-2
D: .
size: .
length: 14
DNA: TGTGCCAGCAGTTCAAAAGCCGGGGGGTATGGCTACACCTTC
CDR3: CASSSKAGGYGYTF

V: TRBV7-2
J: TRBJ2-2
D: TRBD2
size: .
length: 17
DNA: TGTGCCAGCAGCCCCCGCCTAGCGGGAGAATCGACCGGGGAGCTGTTTTTT
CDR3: CASSPRLAGESTGELFF

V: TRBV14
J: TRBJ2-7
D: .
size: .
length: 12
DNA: TGTGCCAGCAGCCACTCTAGAACGGTGCAGTACTTC
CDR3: CASSHSRTVQYF

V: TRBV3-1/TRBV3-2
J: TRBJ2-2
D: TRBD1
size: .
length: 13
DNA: TGTGCCAGCAGCCTGCAGGGGGCCGGGGAGCTGTTTTTT
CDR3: CASSLQGAGELFF

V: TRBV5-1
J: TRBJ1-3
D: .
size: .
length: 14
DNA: TGCGCCAGCAGCTTGGACGCAACTGGAAACACCATATATTTT
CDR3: CASSLDATGNTIYF

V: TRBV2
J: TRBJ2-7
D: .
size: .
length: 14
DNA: TGTGCCAGCAGTCAAGAAGGGCGGGGCGGCGAGCAGTACTTC
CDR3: CASSQEGRGGEQYF

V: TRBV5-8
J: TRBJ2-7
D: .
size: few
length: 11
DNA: TGTGCCAGCAGCCGCCCTTACGAGCAGTACTTC
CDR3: CASSRPYEQYF

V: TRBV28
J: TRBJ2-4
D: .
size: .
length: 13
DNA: TGTGCCAGCAGTCTACCCTTGGAAAACATTCAGTACTTC
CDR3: CASSLPLENIQYF

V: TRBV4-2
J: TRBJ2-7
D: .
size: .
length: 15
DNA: TGTGCCAGCAGCCAAGGACTCCTAGATCCCTACGAGCAGTACTTC
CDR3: CASSQGLLDPYEQYF

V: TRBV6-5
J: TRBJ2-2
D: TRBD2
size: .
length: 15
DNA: TGTGCCAGCAGTTACTCGTCAGCGGGGACCGGGGAGCTGTTTTTT
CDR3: CASSYSSAGTGELFF

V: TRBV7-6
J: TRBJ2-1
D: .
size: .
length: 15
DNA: TGTGCCAGCAGCTCCCCATGGAACTCAACGGGTGAGCAGTTCTTC
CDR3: CASSSPWNSTGEQFF

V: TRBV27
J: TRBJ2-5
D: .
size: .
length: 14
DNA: TGTGCCAGCAGTTTACGGGACTCAAAAGAGACCCAGTACTTC
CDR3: CASSLRDSKETQYF

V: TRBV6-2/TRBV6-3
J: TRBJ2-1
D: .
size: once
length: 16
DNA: TGTGCCAGCAGTTACGAACGAACGGCTTCCTACAATGAGCAGTTCTTC
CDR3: CASSYERTASYNEQFF

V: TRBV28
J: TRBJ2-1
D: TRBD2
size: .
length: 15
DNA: TGTGCCAGCAGTCAACTAGCGGGAGGGCCCCATGAGCAGTTCTTC
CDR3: CASSQLAGGPHEQFF

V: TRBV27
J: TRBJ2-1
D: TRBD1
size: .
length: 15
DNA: TGTGCCAGCAGTTTATCATGGACAGGGCGGAATGAGCAGTTCTTC
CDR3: CASSLSWTGRNEQFF

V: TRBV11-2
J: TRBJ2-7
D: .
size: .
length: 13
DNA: TGTGCCAGCAGCTCCCCCGTAAGGGGTGAGCAGTACTTC
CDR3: CASSSPVRGEQYF

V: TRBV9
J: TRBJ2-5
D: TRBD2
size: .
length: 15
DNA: TGTGCCAGCAGCGTAGGACTAGCGGGACTGGAGACCCAGTACTTC
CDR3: CASSVGLAGLETQYF

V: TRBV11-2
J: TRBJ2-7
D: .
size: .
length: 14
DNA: TGTGCCAGCAGCTTCAGTCAACGTACCTACGAGCAGTACTTC
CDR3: CASSFSQRTYEQYF

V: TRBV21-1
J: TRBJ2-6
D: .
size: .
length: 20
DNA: TGTGCCAGCAGCAAAGGGATTGACGGGACAGGGGCGGATGGGGCCAACGTCCTGACTTTC
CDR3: CASSKGIDGTGADGANVLTF

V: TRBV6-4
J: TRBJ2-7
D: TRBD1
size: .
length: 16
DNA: TGTGCCAGCAGGCAACAGGGGAAGGTGCCCCCCTACGAGCAGTACTTC
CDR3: CASRQQGKVPPYEQYF

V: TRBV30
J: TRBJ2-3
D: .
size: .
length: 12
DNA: TGTGCCTGGAGTCAGATGCCAGATACGCAGTATTTT
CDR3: CAWSQMPDTQYF

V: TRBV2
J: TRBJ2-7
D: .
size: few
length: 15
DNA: TGTGCCAGCAGACCCCCCGGGGGGCGCGTCTACGAGCAGTACTTC
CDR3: CASRPPGGRVYEQYF

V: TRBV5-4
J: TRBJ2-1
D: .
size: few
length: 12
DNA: TGTGCCAGCAGCTGGCTGGGCAATGAGCAGTTCTTC
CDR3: CASSWLGNEQFF

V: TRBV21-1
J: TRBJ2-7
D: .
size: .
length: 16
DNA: TGTGCCAGCAGCAAAGAGTCGGGACTAGCCGACTACGAGCAGTACTTC
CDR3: CASSKESGLADYEQYF

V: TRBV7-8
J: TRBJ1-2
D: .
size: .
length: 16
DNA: TGTGCCAGCAGCTTAGCGCGGGGGCCCGGTGGGTATGGCTACACCTTC
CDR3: CASSLARGPGGYGYTF

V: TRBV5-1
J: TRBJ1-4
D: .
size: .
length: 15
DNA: TGCGCCAGCAGCTTGGCCGGGGAAGCTAATGAAAAACTGTTTTTT
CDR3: CASSLAGEANEKLFF

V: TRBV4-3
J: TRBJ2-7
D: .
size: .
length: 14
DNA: TGCGCCAGCAGCCAAGGCCGGGACATGGACGAGCAGTACTTC
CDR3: CASSQGRDMDEQYF

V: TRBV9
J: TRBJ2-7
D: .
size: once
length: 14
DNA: TGTGCCAGCAGCGTAGGGGACGGAGACTACGAGCAGTACTTC
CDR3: CASSVGDGDYEQYF

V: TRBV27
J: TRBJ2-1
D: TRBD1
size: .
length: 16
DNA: TGTGCCAGCAGTTCTCCGACAGGGGCTTCCTACAATGAGCAGTTCTTC
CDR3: CASSSPTGASYNEQFF

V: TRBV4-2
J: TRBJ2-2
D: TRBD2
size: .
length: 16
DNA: TGTGCCAGCAGCCGACTAGCGGGAGAGGACACCGGGGAGCTGTTTTTT
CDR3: CASSRLAGEDTGELFF

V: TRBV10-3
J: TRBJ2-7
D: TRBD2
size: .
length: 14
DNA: TGTGCCATCAAGGTCGGTCTAGCGGGACCTGAGCAGTACTTC
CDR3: CAIKVGLAGPEQYF

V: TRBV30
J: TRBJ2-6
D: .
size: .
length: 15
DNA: TGTGCCTGGAGTGTATGGGGCGCTGGGGCCAACGTCCTGACTTTC
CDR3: CAWSVWGAGANVLTF

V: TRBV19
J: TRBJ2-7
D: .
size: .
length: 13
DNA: TGTGCCAGTAGTCCCGGGACCCCCTACGAGCAGTACTTC
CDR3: CASSPGTPYEQYF

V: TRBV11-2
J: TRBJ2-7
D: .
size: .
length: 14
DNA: TGTGCCAGCAGCTTAGCCCCTCAGACGGGCGAGCAGTACTTC
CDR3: CASSLAPQTGEQYF

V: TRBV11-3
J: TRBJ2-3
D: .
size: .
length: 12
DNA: TGTGCCAGCAGCCTCCGAACAGATACGCAGTATTTT
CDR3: CASSLRTDTQYF

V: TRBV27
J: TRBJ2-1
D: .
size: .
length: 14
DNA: TGTGCCAGCAGTCCCTCAAGGTCCTACAATGAGCAGTTCTTC
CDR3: CASSPSRSYNEQFF

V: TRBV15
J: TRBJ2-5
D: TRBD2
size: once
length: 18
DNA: TGTGCCACCAGCAGAGATGGGATGGCTAGCGGGAGGTTAGAGACCCAGTACTTC
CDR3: CATSRDGMASGRLETQYF

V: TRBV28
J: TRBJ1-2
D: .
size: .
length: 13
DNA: TGTGCCAGCAGTTTAAGACAGGCCTATGGCTACACCTTC
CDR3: CASSLRQAYGYTF

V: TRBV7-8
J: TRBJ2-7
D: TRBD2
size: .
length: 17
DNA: TGTGCCAGCAGTTCCAGACGGCTAGCGGAGGGTGGCTACGAGCAGTACTTC
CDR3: CASSSRRLAEGGYEQYF

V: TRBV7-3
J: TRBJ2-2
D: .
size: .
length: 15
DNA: TGTGCCAGCAGCGGGGGAGCGGGCGACGCCGGAGAACTGTTTTTT
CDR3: CASSGGAGDAGELFF

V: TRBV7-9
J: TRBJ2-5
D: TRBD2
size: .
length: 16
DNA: TGTGCCAGCAGCTTTTACGGGACTAGCGGAAAAGAGACCCAGTACTTC
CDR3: CASSFYGTSGKETQYF

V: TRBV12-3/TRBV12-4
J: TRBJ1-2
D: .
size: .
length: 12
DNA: TGTGCCAGCAGTTTCAGGGACTATGGCTACACCTTC
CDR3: CASSFRDYGYTF

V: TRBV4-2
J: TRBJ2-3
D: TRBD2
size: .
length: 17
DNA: TGTGCCAGCAGCCAAGGACTAGCGGAGCCTAGCACAGATACGCAGTATTTT
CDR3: CASSQGLAEPSTDTQYF

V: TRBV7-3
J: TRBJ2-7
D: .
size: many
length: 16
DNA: TGTGCCAGCAGCTTAGGGATCTCGGGCGTCCCCTACGAGCAGTACTTC
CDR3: CASSLGISGVPYEQYF

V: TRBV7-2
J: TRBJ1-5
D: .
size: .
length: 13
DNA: TGTGCCAGCACCCGGGAAGTAAGTCAGCCCCAGCATTTT
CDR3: CASTREVSQPQHF

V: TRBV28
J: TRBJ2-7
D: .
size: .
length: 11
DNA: TGTGCCAGCAGTTTTGCGGAAGAGCAGTACTTC
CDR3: CASSFAEEQYF

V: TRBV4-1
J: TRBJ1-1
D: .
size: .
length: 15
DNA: TGCGCCAGCAGCAGAGCAGGGGTCGTGAACACTGAAGCTTTCTTT
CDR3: CASSRAGVVNTEAFF

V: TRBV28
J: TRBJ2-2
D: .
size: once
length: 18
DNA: TGTGCCAGCAGCCGAAGACTAAACTTTTACGCGAACACCGGGGAGCTGTTTTTT
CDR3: CASSRRLNFYANTGELFF

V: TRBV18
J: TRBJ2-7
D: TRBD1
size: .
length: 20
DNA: TGTGCCAGCTCACCACCAAACTACAGGGACAGGGCGAAGGGATCCTACGAGCAGTACTTC
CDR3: CASSPPNYRDRAKGSYEQYF

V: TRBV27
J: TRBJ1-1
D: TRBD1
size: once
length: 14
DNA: TGTGCCAGCAGTTTGGGACAGGGGAACACTGAAGCTTTCTTT
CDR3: CASSLGQGNTEAFF

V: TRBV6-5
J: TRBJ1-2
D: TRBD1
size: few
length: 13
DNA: TGTGCCAGCAGTTACTCGACAGGGGATGGCTACACCTTC
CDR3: CASSYSTGDGYTF

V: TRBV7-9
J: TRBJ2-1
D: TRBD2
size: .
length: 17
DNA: TGTGCCAGCAGCTTACGGAGCGGGAGGGCCCAATACAATGAGCAGTTCTTC
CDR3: CASSLRSGRAQYNEQFF

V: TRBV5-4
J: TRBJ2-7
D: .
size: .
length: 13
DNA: TGTGCCAGCAGCCCCGCCGGTGGGTACGAGCAGTACTTC
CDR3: CASSPAGGYEQYF

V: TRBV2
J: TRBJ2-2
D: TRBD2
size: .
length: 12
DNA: TGTGCCAGCAGGGCGGGGACTACCCGGCTGTTTTTT
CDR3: CASRAGTTRLFF

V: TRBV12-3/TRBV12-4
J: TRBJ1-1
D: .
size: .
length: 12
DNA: TGTGCCAGCAGTTTAGAACACCTTGAAGCTTTCTTT
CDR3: CASSLEHLEAFF

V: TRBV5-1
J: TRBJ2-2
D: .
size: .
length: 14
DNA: TGCGCCAGCAGCCCGGAGGCGGTTGCGGGGGAGCTGTTTTTT
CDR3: CASSPEAVAGELFF

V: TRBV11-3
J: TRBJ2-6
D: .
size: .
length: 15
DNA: TGTGCCAGCAGCCCGGGCCCCTCTGGGGCCAACGTCCTGACTTTC
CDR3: CASSPGPSGANVLTF